This TCR beta chain is drawn from a study of spatial heterogeneity in lung cancer. Study-wide context: Sequence detection consistently recorded a greater number of beta-chain than alpha-chain sequences.

Every TCR cDNA molecule carried a tag that served as a unique molecular identifier. TCRdb called the 5' RACE reads again in MiXCR, with one record for every CDR3 protein. The sample yields 75,000 or so distinct CDR3 sequences, under 8.5% seen once. Regarding time point: sample taken at primary tumor resection. Patients with untreated early-stage non-small cell lung cancer, numbering around 71, were the donors. Unsorted tumor, nontumor lung tissue or cryopreserved PBMC supplied the whole RNA. This clonotype showed up just a few times. CDR3 length: 15 amino acids. From germline, CDR1 is WSHSY and CDR2 SAAADI. V shed 7 bases, J shed 7 bases, and the junction held 10 bases outside the gene matches.

This clonotype originated in a male donor with early-stage non-small cell lung cancer. The chain recombines TRBV10-2 with TRBJ2-2, with TRBD1 matching over 9 bases. The sample in question was PBMCs, obtained at surgery. Here the CDR3 reads CASTLTGGAGGELFF. In DNA, the CDR3 is TGCGCCAGCACCCTCACAGGGGGCGCGGGCGGGGAGCTGTTTTTT.